This T cell receptor (beta chain) was sequenced in a study of CD8 T cells in ankylosing spondylitis. Quantitative 5'-RACE with molecular barcodes produced the TCR beta libraries. TCRdb called the 5' RACE reads again in MiXCR, with one record for every CDR3 protein. Of approximately 400,000 distinct CDR3 sequences listed, roughly 18% are singletons. Study-wide results and caveats: Clones linked to disease were reported to show significant enrichment in matched ankylosing spondylitis synovial fluid. Ankylosing spondylitis blood appeared to carry a characteristic TCR beta motif of roughly eight highly homologous variants. A subset of motif variants has previously been described in the synovial fluid and blood of reactive arthritis. Clones linked to the disease showed a CD8+ phenotype. They occurred at relatively low frequencies in peripheral blood.

This CDR3 region has 17 residues. V was pared by 4 bases and J by 4 bases, with 19 bases between. Germline V gene data show CDR1 as SGHNT and CDR2 as YENEEA. This clonotype turned up a few times. The antigen is unknown. The sample was blood, either unsorted or a sorted T cell fraction (not recorded which). The sequence derives from a male donor with ankylosing spondylitis. The chain combines TRBV11-3 with TRBJ2-2; TRBD1 is a possible D gene (6 bases). The CDR3 DNA reads as TGTGCCAGCAGCTCCCCGTATTTGGGCAGGGGCACCGGGGAGCTGTTTTTT. This encodes CASSSPYLGRGTGELFF.